Listed here is a single TCR beta chain. As yet, its antigen is unknown. Into CD45RA+ naive and CD45RA-negative memory subsets, the CD4+ cells were split. The CDR3 has 15 residues. J gave up 4 bases and V 3 bases, and 4 bases lay outside the gene matches. Germline V gene sequence: CDR1 SGHDN, CDR2 FVKESK. The source of the sample is a study of shared clonotypes between healthy human individuals. The protocol was immunoSEQ multiplex PCR, while the TCRdb copy is restricted to in-frame clones and leaves out a portion. This sample yields more than 1,200,000 clones, of which less than 99% are seen a single time; approximately 0.4% belongs to the top ten. Study results and limitations: Around 5% was the fraction of naive CD4 clonotypes found shared across several donors. Naive subsets usually exceeded memory subsets in estimated richness. The authors sampled blood alone, and tissue repertoires likely differ.

The receptor was derived from a man aged 25-40 years in good health. The sequenced sample consisted of naive CD4+ T cells sorted from blood. The sample's subset: CD45RA+ positively selected. The chain employs TRBV14 and TRBJ2-2; 8 bases agree with TRBD1. In DNA, the CDR3 is TGTGCCAGCAGCCAGGCTACAGGGGGCACCGGGGAGCTGTTTTTT. Protein sequence: CASSQATGGTGELFF.